A selection of T cell receptor beta chains follows, all from one sample in a study of radiotherapy plus CTLA-4 blockade in lung cancer. Repertoires were generated with immunoSEQ multiplex PCR, while TCRdb's copy carries only in-frame clones and drops some. Of about 80,000 clones listed, 60% to 85% are singletons. The input for sequencing was peripheral blood, taken from a patient treated with radiotherapy plus ipilimumab. Every receptor here comes from a human donor with non-small cell lung cancer whose response to radiotherapy plus ipilimumab could not be evaluated. Some clones in this sample may be carry-over from other donors' samples. The CDR3 runs from the conserved cysteine through the conserved F or W. A D gene is named only where the DNA matches it firmly. The listing skips clone size in some rows; elsewhere it reads once, few, many or a size class.

CASSPTGQGAGTEAFF | TGTGCCAGCTCACCAACGGGACAGGGGGCAGGCACTGAAGCTTTCTTT | TRBJ1-1 | 16 | TRBD1 | NA | TRBV18
CASSLGLAGGQEQFF | TGTGCCAGCAGCTTAGGACTAGCGGGGGGCCAAGAGCAGTTCTTC | TRBJ2-1 | 15 | TRBD2 | NA | TRBV7-2
CASSQGHSADRDEKLFF | TGCGCCAGCAGCCAAGGCCATAGTGCGGACAGGGATGAAAAACTGTTTTTT | TRBJ1-4 | 17 | TRBD1 | few | TRBV4-1
CASSVGQGNYNEQFF | TGTGCCAGCAGTGTGGGACAGGGGAACTACAATGAGCAGTTCTTC | TRBJ2-1 | 15 | TRBD1 | NA | TRBV6-4
CASSSSRQGNSPLHF | TGTGCCAGCAGCTCGTCCCGGCAGGGAAATTCACCCCTCCACTTT | TRBJ1-6 | 15 | NA | NA | TRBV7-6
CASKKAGGPGDTQYF | TGTGCCAGCAAAAAAGCGGGGGGGCCTGGAGATACGCAGTATTTT | TRBJ2-3 | 15 | TRBD2 | NA | TRBV6-5
CASSLVATSGMETQYF | TGCGCCAGCAGCTTGGTGGCGACTAGCGGAATGGAGACCCAGTACTTC | TRBJ2-5 | 16 | TRBD2 | NA | TRBV5-1
CAILTGGSYEQYF | TGTGCCATCCTGACGGGGGGCTCCTACGAGCAGTACTTC | TRBJ2-7 | 13 | TRBD2 | few | TRBV6-1
CAVSGGRRTGELFF | TGTGCCGTCAGCGGGGGGAGGCGCACCGGGGAGCTGTTTTTT | TRBJ2-2 | 14 | TRBD2 | few | TRBV7-9
CASSLWTGTTDTQYF | TGTGCCAGCAGCTTATGGACAGGGACTACAGATACGCAGTATTTT | TRBJ2-3 | 15 | TRBD1 | NA | TRBV7-2
CASSLYAGLNTEAFF | TGTGCCAGCAGCTTGTATGCAGGGCTGAACACTGAAGCTTTCTTT | TRBJ1-1 | 15 | NA | NA | TRBV5-5
CASSASIGQVGMNTEAFF | TGTGCCAGTAGTGCGTCCATCGGACAGGTTGGGATGAACACTGAAGCTTTCTTT | TRBJ1-1 | 18 | TRBD1 | NA | TRBV19
CASSPRQGASNSPLHF | TGTGCCAGCAGCCCTCGACAGGGGGCAAGTAATTCACCCCTCCACTTT | TRBJ1-6 | 16 | TRBD1 | NA | TRBV11-3
CASSLSSGVRVEKLFF | TGTGCCAGCAGCTTATCCTCAGGGGTTCGGGTCGAAAAACTGTTTTTT | TRBJ1-4 | 16 | NA | NA | TRBV13
CASSSLAGETDTQYF | TGTGCCAGCAGCTCTCTAGCGGGGGAGACAGATACGCAGTATTTT | TRBJ2-3 | 15 | TRBD2 | NA | TRBV7-2
CASSRPSGGANTQYF | TGTGCCAGCTCACGACCTAGCGGGGGGGCGAATACGCAGTATTTT | TRBJ2-3 | 15 | TRBD2 | NA | TRBV18
CASSGQGGPDTQYF | TGTGCCAGCAGTGGTCAGGGAGGTCCAGATACGCAGTATTTT | TRBJ2-3 | 14 | NA | NA | TRBV7-3
CARGTTATGNSPLHF | TGTGCCAGGGGTACGACGGCGACTGGGAATTCACCCCTCCACTTT | TRBJ1-6 | 15 | NA | NA | TRBV2
CASSQDIVGSSGNTIYF | TGCGCCAGCAGCCAAGATATAGTGGGGAGCTCTGGAAACACCATATATTTT | TRBJ1-3 | 17 | NA | NA | TRBV4-3
CASSPQGRGNTEAFF | TGTGCCAGCAGTCCTCAGGGGAGGGGGAACACTGAAGCTTTCTTT | TRBJ1-1 | 15 | NA | NA | TRBV6-5
CASSFGLAGGHEQYF | TGTGCCAGCAGCTTCGGACTAGCGGGGGGACACGAGCAGTACTTC | TRBJ2-7 | 15 | TRBD2 | few | TRBV6-5
CASSDPTRGTEAFF | TGCGCCAGCAGCGACCCTACGCGGGGGACTGAAGCTTTCTTT | TRBJ1-1 | 14 | NA | once | TRBV5-1
CASSTTDRGLNTGELFF | TGTGCCAGCAGCACTACGGACAGGGGGCTTAACACCGGGGAGCTGTTTTTT | TRBJ2-2 | 17 | TRBD1 | once | TRBV7-9
CASSFWQSTDTQYF | TGTGCCAGCAGTTTTTGGCAGAGCACAGATACGCAGTATTTT | TRBJ2-3 | 14 | NA | NA | TRBV27
CASSTTRSYEQYF | TGTGCCAGCAGCACGACTAGGTCCTACGAGCAGTACTTC | TRBJ2-7 | 13 | NA | NA | TRBV6-5
CASSSTGGNSPLHF | TGTGCCAGTAGTAGTACGGGAGGGAATTCACCCCTCCACTTT | TRBJ1-6 | 14 | NA | NA | TRBV19
CASSEQPGGYGYTF | TGTGCCAGCAGTGAACAGCCGGGGGGCTATGGCTACACCTTC | TRBJ1-2 | 14 | NA | once | TRBV6-1
CASGLAVGTGYEQYF | TGTGCTAGTGGTTTGGCGGTCGGTACCGGCTACGAGCAGTACTTC | TRBJ2-7 | 15 | NA | NA | TRBV12-5
CSVAGPAGGANEKLFF | TGCAGCGTTGCAGGCCCCGCGGGTGGGGCTAATGAAAAACTGTTTTTT | TRBJ1-4 | 16 | NA | NA | TRBV29-1
CASSLVLYNEQFF | TGCGCCAGCAGCTTGGTACTTTACAATGAGCAGTTCTTC | TRBJ2-1 | 13 | NA | NA | TRBV5-1
CASSLQFANTGELFF | TGTGCCAGCAGCTTACAGTTCGCGAACACCGGGGAGCTGTTTTTT | TRBJ2-2 | 15 | NA | NA | TRBV11-1
CATLNYGYTF | TGTGCCACATTGAACTATGGCTACACCTTC | TRBJ1-2 | 10 | NA | NA | TRBV28
CAWSVQGTDTQYF | TGTGCCTGGAGTGTACAAGGCACAGATACGCAGTATTTT | TRBJ2-3 | 13 | NA | NA | TRBV30
CASSLDTANNEQFF | TGCGCCAGCAGCTTGGATACAGCAAACAATGAGCAGTTCTTC | TRBJ2-1 | 14 | NA | NA | TRBV5-1
CSVLSSGNTIYF | TGCAGCGTTCTGAGCTCTGGAAACACCATATATTTT | TRBJ1-3 | 12 | NA | NA | TRBV29-1
CASSLRDWETDTQYF | TGTGCCAGCAGCTTGCGGGACTGGGAAACAGATACGCAGTATTTT | TRBJ2-3 | 15 | NA | NA | TRBV7-2
CASSPKQDSGNTIYF | TGTGCCAGCTCACCAAAGCAGGACTCTGGAAACACCATATATTTT | TRBJ1-3 | 15 | NA | NA | TRBV18
CASSPNTIGLYNEQFF | TGTGCCAGCAGCCCTAACACTATTGGGTTATACAATGAGCAGTTCTTC | TRBJ2-1 | 16 | NA | NA | TRBV27
CASSEGAGDNGYTF | TGTGCCAGCAGCGAGGGAGCGGGGGACAATGGCTACACCTTC | TRBJ1-2 | 14 | NA | NA | TRBV9
CASSLDGAGGWTEAFF | TGTGCCAGCAGTTTAGATGGGGCCGGGGGGTGGACTGAAGCTTTCTTT | TRBJ1-1 | 16 | NA | NA | TRBV27
CASSYPEIRRGEKLFF | TGTGCCAGCAGTTACCCGGAGATTCGCAGGGGTGAAAAACTGTTTTTT | TRBJ1-4 | 16 | NA | NA | TRBV6-6
CASRIQGHYGYTF | TGTGCCAGCAGAATACAGGGTCACTATGGCTACACCTTC | TRBJ1-2 | 13 | NA | NA | TRBV28
CASSTTGSRPSGNTIYF | TGTGCCAGCTCAACTACCGGGTCTCGCCCCTCTGGAAACACCATATATTTT | TRBJ1-3 | 17 | NA | few | TRBV18
CASITLSAGTSNQPQHF | TGTGCCAGCATCACCTTGTCGGCGGGGACCAGCAATCAGCCCCAGCATTTT | TRBJ1-5 | 17 | NA | few | TRBV28
CASSPGTGNSEKLFF | TGTGCCAGCAGCCCCGGGACAGGGAATTCGGAAAAACTGTTTTTT | TRBJ1-4 | 15 | TRBD1 | few | TRBV7-6
CASSFQTSGEEQFF | TGTGCCAGCAGCTTCCAGACTAGCGGCGAAGAGCAGTTCTTC | TRBJ2-1 | 14 | TRBD2 | once | TRBV7-2
CASSVPRGGSGVAGELFF | TGTGCCAGCAGCGTACCCCGAGGGGGCAGTGGTGTCGCCGGGGAGCTGTTTTTT | TRBJ2-2 | 18 | TRBD1 | NA | TRBV9
CASSSLSQGREVTQYF | TGTGCCAGCAGCTCCTTATCACAGGGAAGGGAAGTTACCCAGTACTTC | TRBJ2-5 | 16 | NA | NA | TRBV5-4
CASSYLGQGGDGYTF | TGTGCCAGCAGTTACCTGGGACAGGGCGGCGATGGCTACACCTTC | TRBJ1-2 | 15 | TRBD1 | few | TRBV6-5